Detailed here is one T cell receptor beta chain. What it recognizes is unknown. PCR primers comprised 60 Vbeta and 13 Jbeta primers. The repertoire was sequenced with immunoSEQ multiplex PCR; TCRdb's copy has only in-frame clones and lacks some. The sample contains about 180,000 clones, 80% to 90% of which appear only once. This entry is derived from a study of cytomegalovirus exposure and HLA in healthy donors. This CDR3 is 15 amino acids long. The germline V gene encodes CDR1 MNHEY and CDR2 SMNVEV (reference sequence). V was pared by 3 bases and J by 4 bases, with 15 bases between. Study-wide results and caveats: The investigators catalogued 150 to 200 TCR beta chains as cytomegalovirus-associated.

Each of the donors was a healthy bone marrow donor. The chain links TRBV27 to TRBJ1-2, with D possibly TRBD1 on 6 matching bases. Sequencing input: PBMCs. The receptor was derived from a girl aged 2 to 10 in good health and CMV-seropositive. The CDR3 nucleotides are TGTGCCAGCAGTTTTCAGATGACAGGCCCCTATGGCTACACCTTC. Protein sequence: CASSFQMTGPYGYTF.